These T cell receptor beta chains were read from a single sample in a study of cytotoxic CD8 clonotypes in ibrutinib-treated CLL. The assay was immunoSEQ multiplex PCR, and TCRdb's table has in-frame clones only and misses some. The repertoire consists of 140,000 or so clones, with around three quarters occurring once and the leading ten covering about 13%. Sequencing used PBMCs, obtained after 12 months of ibrutinib treatment. Source of these receptors: a human donor with chronic lymphocytic leukemia. CDR3s include the opening cysteine and the closing phenylalanine or tryptophan. D genes are given only for firm matches. Expanded clones are given a class, and other clones once, few, many or no size at all.

TRBV18	TRBJ1-5	.	.	TGTGCCAGCTCGCGGCCGGATCAGCCCCAGCATTTT	CASSRPDQPQHF
TRBV5-1	TRBJ2-3	.	TRBD1	TGCGCCAGCAGCTCCGGGACAGGGTTCGCGACAGATACGCAGTATTTT	CASSSGTGFATDTQYF
TRBV2	TRBJ1-3	.	.	TGTGCCAGCAGTCGCGGGCCTGGGGAATCTGGAAACACCATATATTTT	CASSRGPGESGNTIYF
TRBV28	TRBJ1-2	.	.	TGTGCCAGCGGAAGGGCAGGGGAAAATGGCTACACCTTC	CASGRAGENGYTF
TRBV29-1	TRBJ1-4	few	.	TGCAGTCCTACACAGCGAGCTAATGAAAAACTGTTTTTT	CSPTQRANEKLFF
TRBV15	TRBJ1-1	few	.	TGTGCCACAAACGTCAGGGGTTTAGGCACTGAAGCTTTCTTT	CATNVRGLGTEAFF
TRBV2	TRBJ1-4	.	TRBD1	TGTGCCAGCAGTGGCTGGACAGGGTATAATGAAAAACTGTTTTTT	CASSGWTGYNEKLFF
TRBV6-4	TRBJ1-2	.	TRBD1	TGTGCCAGCAGTAGAGGGACGACAGGGTCCTATGGCTACACCTTC	CASSRGTTGSYGYTF
TRBV4-2	TRBJ2-2	.	.	TGTGCCAGCAGCCAAGATCTCCCTAGCAGTAAAACCGGGGAGCTGTTTTTT	CASSQDLPSSKTGELFF
TRBV28	TRBJ2-7	.	.	TGTGCCAGCAGTTCGGGGCTAGCCTACCTCTACGAGCAGTACTTC	CASSSGLAYLYEQYF
TRBV7-2	TRBJ2-5	.	.	TGTGCCAGCAGCAGATCTTCAGAGACCCAGTACTTC	CASSRSSETQYF
TRBV10-3	TRBJ2-1	.	TRBD2	TGTGCCATCAGGGGACTAGCGGGAGTTGGTGAGCAGTTCTTC	CAIRGLAGVGEQFF
TRBV4-3	TRBJ2-2	.	.	TGCGCCAGCAGCCAAGAACCGGCCTCGTCTACGAACACCGGGGAGCTGTTTTTT	CASSQEPASSTNTGELFF
TRBV5-6	TRBJ2-3	.	TRBD2	TGTGCCAGCAGCACCCTTGGACTAGTGACAGATACGCAGTATTTT	CASSTLGLVTDTQYF
TRBV6-1	TRBJ2-3	.	.	TGTGCCAGCAGTGTCGGGGATGTGGGAGATACGCAGTATTTT	CASSVGDVGDTQYF
TRBV11-2	TRBJ2-7	.	.	TGTGCCAGCAGCTTAGTCAGTGAGGGAACGGGGCGGGAGCAGTACTTC	CASSLVSEGTGREQYF
TRBV15	TRBJ2-5	.	.	TGTGCCACCAGCGTGGACCAGCAAGAGACCCAGTACTTC	CATSVDQQETQYF
TRBV5-6	TRBJ2-5	.	TRBD1	TGTGCCAGCAGTTCAACAGGGGGAGGAGAGACCCAGTACTTC	CASSSTGGGETQYF
TRBV27	TRBJ2-7	.	TRBD1	TGTGCCAGCAGTGCCAAACCGGGACAGGCAGCCTACGAGCAGTACTTC	CASSAKPGQAAYEQYF
TRBV4-3	TRBJ1-2	.	TRBD1	TGCGCCAGCAGCGTCCGGGACAGGAAAAACTATGGCTACACCTTC	CASSVRDRKNYGYTF
TRBV4-3	TRBJ2-7	.	.	TGCGCCAGCAGCCAAGAAAGGGCCTACGAGCAGTACTTC	CASSQERAYEQYF
TRBV7-6	TRBJ2-3	.	.	TGTGCCAGCAGCTCCACAAGTACTTTCGGGACAGATACGCAGTATTTT	CASSSTSTFGTDTQYF
TRBV11-3	TRBJ2-1	once	.	TGTGCCAGCAGCTCATCCCCCAGGGGTGGCTACAATGAGCAGTTCTTC	CASSSSPRGGYNEQFF
TRBV11-2	TRBJ2-7	.	.	TGTGCCAGCAGCTTAGCTCGGGACAATTCAAACGAATACGAGCAGTACTTC	CASSLARDNSNEYEQYF